The sample holds one count of the clone carrying this T cell receptor beta chain. No antigen is known for it. Researchers ran immunoSEQ v3.0 at survey level. The study targeted about 40,000-50,000 T-cell genomes per sample in sequencing. Method: immunoSEQ multiplex PCR; TCRdb's copy keeps in-frame clones and lacks some. The sample has approximately 47,000 clones, roughly four fifths seen once. The data belong to a study of long-term antiretroviral therapy in people with HIV. Study-level information: The 2015 immediate-ART recommendation came about a decade after the earliest samples. General observations from the study: Clones that expanded before ART (that is, prior to treatment) dominated the repertoire at all time points.

Germline V CDR1 and CDR2: SNHLY, FYNNEI. The CDR3 spans 13 residues. V lost 8 bases to trimming and J lost 5 bases; unmatched junction nucleotides: 6. The specimen comprised unsorted PBMCs, sampled 0.8 years after starting antiretroviral therapy. The sequence was obtained from a woman aged 18-29 years with HIV. The chain carries TRBV2 and TRBJ2-1; 7 bases are a match to TRBD1. The CDR3 spells CASRQGLDNEQFF. The CDR3 DNA follows: TGTGCCAGCCGACAGGGTCTCGACAATGAGCAGTTCTTC.